This passage covers 12 T cell receptor beta chains from one sample sequenced in a study of cytomegalovirus exposure and HLA in healthy donors. The primer mix had 60 Vbeta and 13 Jbeta primers. Libraries were prepared by immunoSEQ multiplex PCR; TCRdb keeps only in-frame clonotypes and omits some of them. The profile shows 180,000 or so clones, approximately 84% of them singletons. The sequenced sample was PBMCs. All receptors come from a woman aged 45 to 65 in good health and CMV-seropositive.

This clone occurred a few times. The rearrangement links TRBV7-6 to TRBJ2-6; D is perhaps TRBD2 (5 bases). Germline CDR1 is SGHVS and CDR2 is FNYEAQ. The CDR3 extends over 16 amino acids. The V end lost 1 base, the J end lost 4 bases, and 11 bases lay between the germline ends. CDR3 bases: TGTGCCAGCAGCTTAGGCGGGTATTACGGGGCCAACGTCCTGACTTTC. Amino acids: CASSLGGYYGANVLTF.

The J gene is TRBJ2-7, the V gene TRBV30, with D possibly matching TRBD2 (6 bases). Germline-derived CDR1 and CDR2 are GTSNPN and SVGIG (reference sequence). The V end lost 6 bases, the J end lost 5 bases, and 17 bases lay between the germline ends. The CDR3 sequence is 13 residues long. The CDR3 sequence: CACGLRDSDEQYF. For the CDR3, the DNA is TGTGCCTGTGGATTACGGGACTCTGACGAGCAGTACTTC.

This chain joins TRBV7-2 and TRBJ1-2; D unresolved. From germline, CDR1 is SGHTA and CDR2 FQGNSA. V was trimmed by 1 base and J by 8 bases, leaving 5 bases between them. This CDR3 contains 11 residues. CDR3 loop: CASSLDLGYTF. The CDR3 DNA reads as TGTGCCAGCAGCTTAGATCTGGGCTACACCTTC.

The chain joins TRBV6-4 to TRBJ2-3; D unclear. CDR1 is MRHNA and CDR2 is SNTAGT in the germline V gene. V lost 3 bases and J 1 base, leaving 8 bases between the germline ends. The CDR3 contains 14 residues. Written as DNA, the CDR3 is TGTGCCAGCAGTGATCCCCCCGGCACAGATACGCAGTATTTT. The encoded protein is CASSDPPGTDTQYF.

The rearrangement links TRBV7-8 to TRBJ2-2; a possible D gene is TRBD2 (5 bases). The CDR3 extends over 13 amino acids. Germline V CDR1 and CDR2: SGHVS, FQNEAQ. V lost 6 bases to trimming and J lost 5 bases, with 10 bases between them. CDR3 in DNA: TGTGCCAGCAGACAAGAGGGTACCGGGGAGCTGTTTTTT. This translates into CASRQEGTGELFF. The whole variable domain, filled in from reference TRBV7-8 and TRBJ2-2, reads GAGVSQSPRYKVAKRGQDVALRCDPISGHVSLFWYQQALGQGPEFLTYFQNEAQLDKSGLPSDRFFAERPEGSVSTLKIQRTQQEDSAVYLCASRQEGTGELFFGEGSRLTVL.

The chain combines TRBV12-5 with TRBJ2-1; TRBD1 aligns across 10 bases. The CDR3 length is 15 residues. V lost 7 bases to trimming and J lost 8 bases; unmatched junction nucleotides: 11. The germline V gene encodes CDR1 LGHNT and CDR2 FRNRAP. CDR3 residues: CASAIRDRGLYEQFF. The CDR3 coding sequence is TGTGCTAGTGCCATCCGGGACAGGGGTCTTTATGAGCAGTTCTTC. Variable domain in full (rest from reference TRBV12-5 and TRBJ2-1): DARVTQTPRHKVTEMGQEVTMRCQPILGHNTVFWYRQTMMQGLELLAYFRNRAPLDDSGMPKDRFSAEMPDATLATLKIQPSEPRDSAVYFCASAIRDRGLYEQFFGPGTRLTVL.

As DNA, the CDR3 is TGTGCCAGCAGCTTAATGAGCGGGGGGGCCACAGATACGCAGTATTTT. This translates into CASSLMSGGATDTQYF. The rearrangement links TRBV7-3 to TRBJ2-3, with TRBD2 identical over 10 bases. The CDR3 totals 16 residues. CDR1 and CDR2 from the germline V gene are SGHTA and FQGTGA. The V and J ends lost 1 base and 2 bases, in that order; junction bases with no gene match: 3.

The CDR3: CASRTQLAGGLDEQFF. The CDR3, as DNA: TGCGCCAGCAGAACACAACTAGCGGGGGGGCTCGATGAGCAGTTCTTC. This sequence joins TRBV5-1 and TRBJ2-1, with TRBD2 identical over 13 bases. From germline, CDR1 is SGHRS and CDR2 YFSETQ. With 5 bases clipped from V and 8 bases from J, the junction kept 10 bases outside the gene matches. The CDR3 is 16 amino acids.

CDR3 amino acids: CASRSGHSQDYGYTF. DNA of the CDR3: TGTGCCAGTAGATCAGGACATAGTCAGGACTATGGCTACACCTTC. The chain combines TRBV19 with TRBJ1-2, with a possible D match to TRBD1 (5 bases). CDR1 LNHDA and CDR2 SQIVND come from the germline V gene (reference sequence). The V end lost 6 bases, the J end lost 3 bases, and 17 bases lay between the germline ends. The CDR3 sequence is 15 residues long.

This clone has more than one count but fewer than ten. The chain employs TRBV28 and TRBJ1-3; no firm D call. Germline V gene sequence: CDR1 MDHEN, CDR2 SYDVKM. With 1 base removed from V and 4 bases from J, the gap between germline ends came to 5 bases. This CDR3 region has 13 residues. The CDR3: CASSLYQGNTIYF. DNA for the CDR3: TGTGCCAGCAGTTTATATCAGGGAAACACCATATATTTT. Complete variable domain (other parts from reference TRBV28 and TRBJ1-3): DVKVTQSSRYLVKRTGEKVFLECVQDMDHENMFWYRQDPGLGLRLIYFSYDVKMKEKGDIPEGYSVSREKKERFSLILESASTNQTSMYLCASSLYQGNTIYFGEGSWLTVV.

This clone has a handful of counts. The V and J genes are TRBV5-1 and TRBJ2-5; 7 nucleotides align to TRBD2. The CDR3 sequence is 13 residues long. Germline V gene data show CDR1 as SGHRS and CDR2 as YFSETQ. V shed 3 bases, J shed 9 bases, and the junction held 8 bases outside the gene matches. The CDR3 coding sequence is TGCGCCAGCAGCTCCCCACCTAGCGGTGCCCAGTACTTC. This encodes CASSSPPSGAQYF.

The chain has TRBV5-1 and TRBJ2-7; D is possibly TRBD2 (5 bases). Trimming pared 1 base from V and 3 bases from J, leaving 14 bases between. In germline, CDR1 is SGHRS, CDR2 YFSETQ. This CDR3 has 15 amino acids. The CDR3 protein is CASSLLSSQYYEQYF. CDR3 sequence (DNA): TGCGCCAGCAGCTTGCTTTCTAGCCAATACTACGAGCAGTACTTC. The full variable domain, its missing parts supplied by reference TRBV5-1 and TRBJ2-7, is KAGVTQTPRYLIKTRGQQVTLSCSPISGHRSVSWYQQTPGQGLQFLFEYFSETQRNKGNFPGRFSGRQFSNSRSEMNVSTLELGDSALYLCASSLLSSQYYEQYFGPGTRLTVT.